This passage covers 7 T cell receptor beta chains from one sample sequenced in a study of cytomegalovirus exposure and HLA in healthy donors. PCR primers comprised 60 Vbeta and 13 Jbeta primers. Clones were read by immunoSEQ multiplex PCR, and TCRdb kept only the in-frame ones, dropping some. The table lists approximately 160,000 clones, roughly 64% of them singletons. The specimen sequenced was PBMCs. The receptors shown here come from a woman in her twenties or thirties in good health and CMV-seropositive.

The chain joins TRBV19 to TRBJ2-7, with 9 bases fitting TRBD1. V shed 5 bases and J 6 bases; nucleotides not matched to a gene: 5. The CDR3 has 13 amino acids. CDR1 and CDR2 from the germline V gene are LNHDA and SQIVND (reference sequence). CDR3 sequence reads: CASSEGQGFEQYF. DNA for the CDR3: TGTGCCAGTAGTGAGGGACAGGGATTCGAGCAGTACTTC.

V usage is TRBV7-9 and J usage is TRBJ2-7; 7 bases are a match to TRBD2. J lost 6 bases, V lost 5 bases, and 7 bases had no gene match. CDR1 and CDR2 from the germline V gene are SEHNR and FQNEAQ (reference sequence). The CDR3 sequence is 13 residues long. The CDR3 DNA sequence: TGTGCCAGCAGCCCCCAACTAGCGAGCGAGCAGTACTTC. Protein sequence: CASSPQLASEQYF.

The CDR3 DNA reads as TGTGCCAGCAGATCTAGCCGGGACAGGGCTTCACCCCTCCACTTT. Translating it yields CASRSSRDRASPLHF. This sequence joins TRBV7-2 and TRBJ1-6; 9 bases map to TRBD1. The ends lost 6 bases at V and 9 bases at J; junction bases unmatched: 9. The CDR3 is made up of 15 amino acids. Germline V lookup: CDR1 SGHTA, CDR2 FQGNSA.

Written as DNA, the CDR3 is TGTGCCAGCAGCCCAATCACTAGCGACACCGGGGAGCTGTTTTTT. It translates to CASSPITSDTGELFF. The chain has TRBV4-2 and TRBJ2-2; 7 nucleotides match TRBD2. Germline CDR1 LGHNA, CDR2 YNFKEQ. CDR3 length equals 15 residues. After removal of 4 bases from V and 3 bases from J, the junction contained 5 bases not matched to a gene.

V is TRBV2 and J is TRBJ2-1; no definite D call. Trimming took 5 bases from V and 4 from J, leaving 9 bases between them. CDR3 length: 13 amino acids. From germline, CDR1 is SNHLY and CDR2 FYNNEI. As DNA, the CDR3 is TGTGCCAGCAGTCGAGTTCAATACAATGAGCAGTTCTTC. Translated, it gives CASSRVQYNEQFF.

This clone was counted a single time. The chain combines TRBV6-1 with TRBJ2-7; a possible D gene is TRBD1 (6 bases). V dropped 8 bases and J dropped 0 bases, with 14 bases sitting between them. The CDR3 has 14 residues. Germline V CDR1 and CDR2: MNHNS, SASEGT. The CDR3 here is CASADRIYSYEQYF. In nucleotides, the CDR3 is TGTGCCAGCGCAGACAGGATCTACTCCTACGAGCAGTACTTC.

The chain joins TRBV9 to TRBJ2-2; TRBD1 is a possible D gene (6 bases). Between the trimmed V and J ends, which lost 4 bases and 5 bases, there was a span of 12 bases. Germline V lookup: CDR1 SGDLS, CDR2 YYNGEE. The CDR3 contains 14 residues. The CDR3, as DNA: TGTGCCAGCAGCTCCACCAGGGGAACCGGGGAGCTGTTTTTT. It encodes CASSSTRGTGELFF.